What follows are 15 T cell receptor beta chains derived from one specimen sequenced in a study of T cells in Graves' hyperthyroidism and ophthalmopathy. What was amplified from RNA transcripts were TCR beta CDR3 regions. When the TCR CDR3 underwent first-round RT-PCR, the HTBI primer set was used. TCRdb redid the calling of the multiplex PCR reads with MiXCR, one entry per CDR3 protein. Of under 350,000 distinct CDR3 sequences listed, 21% are singletons. Sequencing was done on a sample of blood. All receptors come from a woman aged 50 to 60 with Graves' hyperthyroidism.

This clonotype was recorded many times. A junction end diverges from the germline sequence, so it may reflect a read error. The V call is TRBV9, the J call TRBJ2-4; D gene uncertain. The germline V gene has CDR1 SGDLS and CDR2 YYNGEE. The CDR3 runs 15 residues. In nucleotides, the CDR3 is TGCGGATGGCCGAGTGTGTGGGTACACAAAAACATTCAGTACTTC. It codes for CGWPSVWVHKNIQYF.

The chain carries TRBV4-2 and TRBJ2-5, with 8 bases fitting TRBD2. Looked up from germline, CDR1 is LGHNA and CDR2 is YNFKEQ. The CDR3 sequence is 16 residues long. The V segment lost 0 bases and the J segment 6 bases; nucleotides outside the gene matches: 9. CDR3 loop: CASSQDNSGGRKTQYF. CDR3 bases: TGTGCCAGCAGCCAAGACAACAGCGGGGGAAGAAAGACCCAGTACTTC.

This clonotype was counted at least ten times. The chain employs TRBV11-2 and TRBJ2-7, with 8 bases lining up with TRBD2. With V trimmed by 6 bases and J by 0 bases, 7 bases remained unmatched. CDR3 size: 15 residues. CDR1 is SGHAT, CDR2 FQNNGV, per germline. The CDR3 DNA reads TGTGCCAGCAGTCCAAGTAGCGGGGCCTCCTACGAGCAGTACTTC. It codes for CASSPSSGASYEQYF. The full variable domain, completed using reference TRBV11-2 and TRBJ2-7, is EAGVAQSPRYKIIEKRQSVAFWCNPISGHATLYWYQQILGQGPKLLIQFQNNGVVDDSQLPKDRFSAERLKGVDSTLKIQPAKLEDSAVYLCASSPSSGASYEQYFGPGTRLTVT.

The chain uses TRBV20-1 and TRBJ2-5; TRBD1 matches 11 bases. Germline CDR1 reads DFQATT; CDR2 reads SNEGSKA (reference sequence). Germline trimming cut 6 bases from V and 4 bases from J; bases unmatched to any gene: 4. The CDR3 has 13 amino acids. The CDR3 nucleotides read TGCAGTGCGAGGACAGGGGGCATAGAGACCCAGTACTTC. Protein sequence: CSARTGGIETQYF.

This clonotype occurred many times. The CDR3 loop is CASSDLPWSQYF. In DNA form, the CDR3 reads TGTGCCAGCAGCGATCTTCCTTGGAGTCAGTACTTC. The chain carries TRBV3-1 and TRBJ2-4; D is undetermined. V dropped 5 bases and J dropped 12 bases, with 14 bases sitting between them. Germline CDR1 LGHDT, CDR2 YNNKEL (reference sequence). The CDR3 loop spans 12 amino acids.

This clonotype came up many times. J is TRBJ2-2 and V is TRBV28; no firm D call. CDR3 length equals 11 residues. Looked up from germline, CDR1 is MDHEN and CDR2 is SYDVKM. V lost 4 bases and J 7 bases, leaving 4 bases between the germline ends. DNA for the CDR3: TGTGCCAGCAGTTCCCTCGGGGAGCTGTTTTTT. Amino acids: CASSSLGELFF.

The chain carries TRBV6-2 or TRBV6-3 and TRBJ2-3, with 15 nucleotides matching TRBD2. Germline V lookup: CDR1 MNHEY, CDR2 SVGEGT. The CDR3 length is 15 residues. J was trimmed by 6 bases and V by 6 bases; bases with no gene match: 4. The CDR3 loop reads CASRDGTSGRDTQYF. The CDR3 nucleotides are TGTGCCAGCAGAGATGGGACTAGCGGGAGGGATACGCAGTATTTT.

This clonotype was detected ten times or more. CDR3 protein: CASSLGTSWETQYF. For the CDR3, the DNA is TGTGCCAGCAGCTTAGGCACTAGCTGGGAGACCCAGTACTTC. This sequence joins TRBV11-2 and TRBJ2-5; TRBD2 might be the D (6 bases). CDR3 length: 14 amino acids. With 1 base removed from V and 5 bases from J, the gap between germline ends came to 11 bases. Germline V gene sequence: CDR1 SGHAT, CDR2 FQNNGV.

V is TRBV6-1 and J is TRBJ2-1, with a weak D call TRBD1 (6 bases). Germline lookup yields CDR1 MNHNS and CDR2 SASEGT. V was pared by 6 bases and J by 4 bases, with 10 bases between. The CDR3 consists of 13 residues. This CDR3 reads CASSSGHYNEQFF. For the CDR3, the DNA is TGTGCCAGCAGCTCGGGACATTACAATGAGCAGTTCTTC.

At least ten counts were recorded for this clonotype. CDR3 loop: CASSDIGSPRTYEQYF. In DNA form, the CDR3 reads TGTGCCAGCAGTGATATCGGCTCTCCCAGGACCTACGAGCAGTACTTC. This chain uses TRBV6-1 with TRBJ2-7, with D hard to call. CDR3 length: 16 amino acids. The V end was cut by 3 bases, the J end by 2 bases, with 17 bases between. Germline loops: CDR1 MNHNS, CDR2 SASEGT.

This clonotype was counted a few times. The chain combines TRBV6-1 with TRBJ2-1; 7 bases are shared with TRBD1. There are 13 residues in the CDR3. The germline V gene encodes CDR1 MNHNS and CDR2 SASEGT. J gave up 6 bases and V 7 bases, and 6 bases lay outside the gene matches. This CDR3 reads CASILPGGNEQFF. The CDR3, as DNA: TGTGCCAGCATTCTTCCAGGGGGCAATGAGCAGTTCTTC.

This clonotype was seen a few times. The chain carries TRBV5-1 and TRBJ2-1; no reliable D call. The V gene's germline CDR1 is SGHRS and CDR2 YFSETQ. V lost 0 bases and J 0 bases, leaving 7 bases between the germline ends. The CDR3 has 15 residues. The CDR3 DNA is TGCGCCAGCAGCTTGGTTGCCCGCTCCTACAATGAGCAGTTCTTC. It is translated as CASSLVARSYNEQFF. Looking up the rest from reference TRBV5-1 and TRBJ2-1 gives the full variable domain: KAGVTQTPRYLIKTRGQQVTLSCSPISGHRSVSWYQQTPGQGLQFLFEYFSETQRNKGNFPGRFSGRQFSNSRSEMNVSTLELGDSALYLCASSLVARSYNEQFFGPGTRLTVL.

This clonotype was seen more than once but under ten times. The rearrangement joins TRBV7-3 to TRBJ2-3; a weak D match, TRBD2 (5 bases). V was clipped by 5 bases and J by 6 bases, with 18 bases between them. This CDR3 is 15 amino acids long. Germline CDR1 and CDR2: SGHTA and FQGTGA. This CDR3 is CASSNNLLGTDTQYF. CDR3 nucleotide sequence: TGTGCCAGCAGCAATAACTTACTAGGAACGGATACGCAGTATTTT.

The chain joins TRBV29-1 to TRBJ1-2, with D tentatively TRBD1 (6 bases). Germline CDR1 and CDR2: SQVTM and ANQGSEA. The CDR3 extends over 13 amino acids. Trimming removed 2 bases from V and 4 bases from J, with 11 bases in between. The CDR3 spells CSVEKGGGYGYTF. DNA of the CDR3: TGCAGCGTTGAAAAGGGGGGAGGCTATGGCTACACCTTC.

This chain joins TRBV12-3 or TRBV12-4 and TRBJ2-1; TRBD1 aligns across 10 bases. V lost 6 bases, J lost 0 bases, and 14 bases stayed unmatched. This CDR3 has 19 residues. The CDR3 coding sequence is TGTGCCAGCAGGGGGGGGGGACAGGGGCCTCTCCGCTCCTACAATGAGCAGTTCTTC. Its translation is CASRGGGQGPLRSYNEQFF.